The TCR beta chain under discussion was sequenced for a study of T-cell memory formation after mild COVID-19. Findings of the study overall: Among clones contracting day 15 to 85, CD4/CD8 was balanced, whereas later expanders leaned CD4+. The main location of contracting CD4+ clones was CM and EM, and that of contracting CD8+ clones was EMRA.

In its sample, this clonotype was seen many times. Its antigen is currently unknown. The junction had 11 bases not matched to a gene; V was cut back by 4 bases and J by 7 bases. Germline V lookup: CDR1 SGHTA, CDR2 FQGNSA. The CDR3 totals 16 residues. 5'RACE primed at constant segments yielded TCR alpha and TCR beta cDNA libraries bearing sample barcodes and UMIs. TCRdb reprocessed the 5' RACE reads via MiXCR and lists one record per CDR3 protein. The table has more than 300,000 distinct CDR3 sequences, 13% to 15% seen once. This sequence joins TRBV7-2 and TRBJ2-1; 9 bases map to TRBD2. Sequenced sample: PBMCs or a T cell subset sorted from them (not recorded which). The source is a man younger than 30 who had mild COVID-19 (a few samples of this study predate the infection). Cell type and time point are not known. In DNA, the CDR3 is TGTGCCAGCAGCTCCTTTGCCAGCGGGGGGTCAAATGAGCAGTTCTTC. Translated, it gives CASSSFASGGSNEQFF.